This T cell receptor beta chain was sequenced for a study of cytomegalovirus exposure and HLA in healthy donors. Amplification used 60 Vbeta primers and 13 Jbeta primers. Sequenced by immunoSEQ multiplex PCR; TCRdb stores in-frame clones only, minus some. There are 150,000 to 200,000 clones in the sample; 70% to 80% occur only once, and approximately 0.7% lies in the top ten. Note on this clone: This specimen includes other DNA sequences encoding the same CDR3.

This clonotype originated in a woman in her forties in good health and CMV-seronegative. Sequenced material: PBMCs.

Here the CDR3 reads CAWSVLAGETQYF. CDR3 DNA: TGTGCCTGGAGTGTCCTGGCGGGAGAGACCCAGTACTTC. The chain carries TRBV30 and TRBJ2-5, with D tentatively TRBD2 (5 bases). Germline loops: CDR1 GTSNPN, CDR2 SVGIG (reference sequence). Trimming took off 0 bases at V and 4 bases at J, with 9 bases between the two ends. The CDR3 is 13 residues long.